The clone carrying this T cell receptor (beta chain) was observed a handful of times. Its antigen is not known. The data stem from a study of T-cell memory formation after mild COVID-19. About the study: Largely donor-specific TCR clusters were found. Points from the study as a whole: Largely, contracting CD4+ clones fell within CM and EM, and contracting CD8+ clones within EMRA. From day 15 to 85, contracting clones were balanced between CD4 and CD8, whereas later expanders leaned toward CD4+.

TCR alpha and TCR beta cDNA libraries carrying sample barcodes and UMIs came from 5'RACE with constant-segment primers. TCRdb re-called the 5' RACE reads with MiXCR, one entry per CDR3 protein. The sample shows a few hundred thousand distinct CDR3 sequences, roughly 8.2% of them seen only once. Germline lookup yields CDR1 PRHDT and CDR2 FYEKMQ (reference sequence). CDR3 length: 17 amino acids. V was pared by 2 bases and J by 8 bases, with 18 bases of the junction left unmatched. Input material: PBMCs or a T cell subset sorted from them (not recorded which). The receptor's source is a man aged 18 to 30 who had mild COVID-19 (a few samples of this study predate the infection). Cell type and time point are not known. The chain uses TRBV13 and TRBJ2-7; 7 bases fit TRBD1. CDR3 sequence reads: CASSLKGARQAPRQQYF. CDR3 bases: TGTGCCAGCAGCTTAAAGGGGGCCAGACAGGCGCCTCGTCAGCAGTACTTC.